Sequencing of this TCR beta chain was carried out in a study of blood T cell repertoires in COVID-19. Germline V CDR1 and CDR2: LNHNV, YYDKDF (reference sequence). The V end was cut by 0 bases, the J end by 6 bases, with 11 bases between. The CDR3 sequence is 14 residues long. Original processing methods: Estimation of nucleated cell counts was performed using reference gene primer amplification. TCRdb's table, derived via immunoSEQ multiplex PCR, lists solely in-frame clones and lacks some. V and J calls and clone size are given by that table; D and trimming were obtained from the DNA. The sample holds approximately 120,000 clones, approximately 84% seen once.

The gene calls are TRBV15 and TRBJ1-2; D is perhaps TRBD1 (5 bases). The receptor was isolated from a woman between 50 and 59 years old who had recovered from COVID-19. Sequencing input: peripheral blood. The CDR3 loop reads CATSRDRVFHGYTF. CDR3 nucleotide sequence: TGTGCCACCAGCAGAGACAGGGTGTTCCATGGCTACACCTTC.